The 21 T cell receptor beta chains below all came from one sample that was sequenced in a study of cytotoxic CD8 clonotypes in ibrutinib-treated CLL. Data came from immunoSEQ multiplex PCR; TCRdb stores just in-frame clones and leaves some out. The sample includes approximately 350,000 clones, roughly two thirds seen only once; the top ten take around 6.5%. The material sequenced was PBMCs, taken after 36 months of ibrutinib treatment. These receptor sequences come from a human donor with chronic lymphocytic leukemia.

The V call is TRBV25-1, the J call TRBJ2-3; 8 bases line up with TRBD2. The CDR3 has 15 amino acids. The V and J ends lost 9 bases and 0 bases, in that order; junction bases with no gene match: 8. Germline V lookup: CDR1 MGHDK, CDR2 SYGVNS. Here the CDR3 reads CASSPIAGSTDTQYF. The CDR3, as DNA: TGTGCCAGTTCACCGATAGCGGGGAGCACAGATACGCAGTATTTT.

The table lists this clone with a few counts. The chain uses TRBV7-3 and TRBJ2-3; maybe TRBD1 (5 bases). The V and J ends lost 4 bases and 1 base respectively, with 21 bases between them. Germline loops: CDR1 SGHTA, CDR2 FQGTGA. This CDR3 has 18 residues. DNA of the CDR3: TGTGCCAGCAGCTCCTCGATCCTAAGGGGATTACGCACAGATACGCAGTATTTT. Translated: CASSSSILRGLRTDTQYF.

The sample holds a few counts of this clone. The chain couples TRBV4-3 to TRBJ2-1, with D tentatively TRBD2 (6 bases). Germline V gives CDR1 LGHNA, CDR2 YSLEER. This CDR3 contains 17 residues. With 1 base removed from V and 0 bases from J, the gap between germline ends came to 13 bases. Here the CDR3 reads CASSQVASSGSYNEQFF. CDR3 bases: TGCGCCAGCAGCCAAGTAGCGAGTAGCGGCTCCTACAATGAGCAGTTCTTC.

The CDR3 region is CATSRDHSRYSNQPQHF. CDR3 bases: TGTGCCACCAGCAGAGATCATAGCAGGTATAGCAATCAGCCCCAGCATTTT. The chain is built from TRBV15 and TRBJ1-5, with unresolved D. The V gene's germline CDR1 is LNHNV and CDR2 YYDKDF (reference sequence). This CDR3 spans 17 amino acids. V lost 0 bases, J lost 0 bases, and 12 bases lay in between.

The CDR3 protein is CASSGGGLPDTQYF. The CDR3 nucleotides are TGTGCCAGCAGCGGGGGGGGGCTGCCAGATACGCAGTATTTT. This rearrangement joins TRBV7-6 to TRBJ2-3, with D possibly matching TRBD2 (7 bases). The CDR3 has 14 residues. CDR1 is SGHVS, CDR2 FNYEAQ, per germline. V lost 5 bases and J 4 bases, leaving 13 bases between the germline ends.

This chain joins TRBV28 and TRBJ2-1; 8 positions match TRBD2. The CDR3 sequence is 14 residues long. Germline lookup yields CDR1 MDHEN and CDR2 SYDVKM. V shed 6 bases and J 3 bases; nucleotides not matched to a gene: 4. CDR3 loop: CASRREVGYNEQFF. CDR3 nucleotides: TGTGCCAGCAGGCGGGAGGTGGGCTACAATGAGCAGTTCTTC.

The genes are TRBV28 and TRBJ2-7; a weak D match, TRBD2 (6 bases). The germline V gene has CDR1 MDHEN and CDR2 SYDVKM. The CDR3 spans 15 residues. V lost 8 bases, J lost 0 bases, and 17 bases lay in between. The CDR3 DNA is TGTGCCAGCCACTCGGGGGTTACCCTCTCCTACGAGCAGTACTTC. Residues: CASHSGVTLSYEQYF.

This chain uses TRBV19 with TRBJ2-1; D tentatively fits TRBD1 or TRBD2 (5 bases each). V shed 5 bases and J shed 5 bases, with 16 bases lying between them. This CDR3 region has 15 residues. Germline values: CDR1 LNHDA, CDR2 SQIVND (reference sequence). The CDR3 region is CASSPGTGPHNEQFF. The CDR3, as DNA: TGTGCCAGTAGTCCAGGGACGGGCCCCCACAATGAGCAGTTCTTC.

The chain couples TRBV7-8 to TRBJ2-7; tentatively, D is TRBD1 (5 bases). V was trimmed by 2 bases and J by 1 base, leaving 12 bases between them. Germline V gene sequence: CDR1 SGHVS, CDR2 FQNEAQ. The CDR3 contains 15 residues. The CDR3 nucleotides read TGTGCCAGCAGCTTAACAGGACGCCGTTCCTACGAGCAGTACTTC. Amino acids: CASSLTGRRSYEQYF.

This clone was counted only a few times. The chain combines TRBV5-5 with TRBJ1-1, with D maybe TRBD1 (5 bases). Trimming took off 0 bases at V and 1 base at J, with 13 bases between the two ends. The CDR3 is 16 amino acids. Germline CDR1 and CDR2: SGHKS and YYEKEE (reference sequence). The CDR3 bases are TGTGCCAGCAGCTTGGAATGGGGCAGATCGAACACTGAAGCTTTCTTT. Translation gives CASSLEWGRSNTEAFF.

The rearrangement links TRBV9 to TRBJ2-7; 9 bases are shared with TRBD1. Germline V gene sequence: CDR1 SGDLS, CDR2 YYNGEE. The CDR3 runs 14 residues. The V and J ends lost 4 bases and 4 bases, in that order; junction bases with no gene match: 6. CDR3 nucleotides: TGTGCCAGCAGCAAGGGACAGGGAAGTTACGAGCAGTACTTC. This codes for CASSKGQGSYEQYF.

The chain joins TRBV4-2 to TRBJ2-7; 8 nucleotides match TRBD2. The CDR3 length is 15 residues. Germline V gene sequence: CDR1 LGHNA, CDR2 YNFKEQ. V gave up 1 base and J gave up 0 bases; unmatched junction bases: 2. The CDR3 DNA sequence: TGTGCCAGCAGCCAAGTCGGGGGGGCCTCCTACGAGCAGTACTTC. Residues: CASSQVGGASYEQYF.

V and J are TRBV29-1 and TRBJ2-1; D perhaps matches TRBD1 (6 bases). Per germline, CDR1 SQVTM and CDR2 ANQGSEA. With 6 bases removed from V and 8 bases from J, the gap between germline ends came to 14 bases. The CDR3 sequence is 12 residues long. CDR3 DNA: TGCAGCGTGTACACAGGGACGGATGAGCAGTTCTTC. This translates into CSVYTGTDEQFF.

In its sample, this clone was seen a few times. The CDR3 protein is CASSQEGVTEAFF. The CDR3 bases are TGCGCCAGCAGCCAAGAGGGCGTCACTGAAGCTTTCTTT. This chain uses TRBV4-1 with TRBJ1-1, with D unclear. CDR1 and CDR2 (germline): MGHRA, YSYEKL. V lost 0 bases to trimming and J lost 4 bases, with 6 bases between them. The CDR3 is 13 residues long.

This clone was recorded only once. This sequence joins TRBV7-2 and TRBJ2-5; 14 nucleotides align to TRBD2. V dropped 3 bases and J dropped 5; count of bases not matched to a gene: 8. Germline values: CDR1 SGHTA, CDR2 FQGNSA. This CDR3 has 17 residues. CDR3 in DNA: TGTGCCAGCAGCTTGGGGGCCAGACTAGCGGGAGGGGAGACCCAGTACTTC. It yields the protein CASSLGARLAGGETQYF.

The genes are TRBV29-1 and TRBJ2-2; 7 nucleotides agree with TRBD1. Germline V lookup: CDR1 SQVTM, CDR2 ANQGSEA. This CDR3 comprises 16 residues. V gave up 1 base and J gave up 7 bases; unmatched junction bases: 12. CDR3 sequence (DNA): TGCAGCGTTGAAGGGAGGAGACAGGGAGAGATCGGGGAGCTGTTTTTT. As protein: CSVEGRRQGEIGELFF.

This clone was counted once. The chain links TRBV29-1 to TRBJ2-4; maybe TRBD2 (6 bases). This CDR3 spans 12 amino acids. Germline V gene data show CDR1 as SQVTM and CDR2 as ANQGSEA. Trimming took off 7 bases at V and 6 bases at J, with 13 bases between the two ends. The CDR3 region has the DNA TGCAGCGCGGGACTTGTCCGAAACATTCAGTACTTC. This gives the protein CSAGLVRNIQYF.

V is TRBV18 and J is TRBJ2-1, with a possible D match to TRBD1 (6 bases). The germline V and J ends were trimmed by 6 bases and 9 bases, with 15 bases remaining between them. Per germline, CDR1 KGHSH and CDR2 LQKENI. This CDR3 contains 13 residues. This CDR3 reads CASSLSQGTEQFF. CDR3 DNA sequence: TGTGCCAGCTCGCTCTCTCAGGGGACTGAGCAGTTCTTC.

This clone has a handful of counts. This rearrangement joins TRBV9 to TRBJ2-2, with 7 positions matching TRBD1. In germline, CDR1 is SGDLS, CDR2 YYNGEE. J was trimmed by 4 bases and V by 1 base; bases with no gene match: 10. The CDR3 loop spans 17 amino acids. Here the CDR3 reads CASSVPTTGTRTGELFF. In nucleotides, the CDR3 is TGTGCCAGCAGCGTACCAACGACAGGGACGCGCACCGGGGAGCTGTTTTTT.

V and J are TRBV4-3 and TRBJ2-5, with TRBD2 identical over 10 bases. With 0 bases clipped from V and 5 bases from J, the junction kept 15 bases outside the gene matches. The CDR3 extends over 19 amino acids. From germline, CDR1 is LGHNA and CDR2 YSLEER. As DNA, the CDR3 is TGCGCCAGCAGCCAAGAAGTTGGGTCGGTAGCGGGAGGCTTTGAGACCCAGTACTTC. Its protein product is CASSQEVGSVAGGFETQYF.

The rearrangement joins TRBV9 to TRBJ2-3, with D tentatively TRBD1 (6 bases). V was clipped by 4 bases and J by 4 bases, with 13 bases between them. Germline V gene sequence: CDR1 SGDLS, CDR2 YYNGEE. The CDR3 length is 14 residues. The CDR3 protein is CASSPGARPDTQYF. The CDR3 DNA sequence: TGTGCCAGCAGCCCAGGGGCCCGGCCAGATACGCAGTATTTT.